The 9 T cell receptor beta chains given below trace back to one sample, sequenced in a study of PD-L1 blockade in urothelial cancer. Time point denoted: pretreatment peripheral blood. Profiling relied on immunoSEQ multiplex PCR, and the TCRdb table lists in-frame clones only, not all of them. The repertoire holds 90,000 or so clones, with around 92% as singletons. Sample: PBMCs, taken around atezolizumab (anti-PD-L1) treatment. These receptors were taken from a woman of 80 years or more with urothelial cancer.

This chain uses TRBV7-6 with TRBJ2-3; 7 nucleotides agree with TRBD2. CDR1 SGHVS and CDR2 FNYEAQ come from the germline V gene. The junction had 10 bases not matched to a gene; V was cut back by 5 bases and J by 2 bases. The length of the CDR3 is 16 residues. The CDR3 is CASSQKTGGYTDTQYF. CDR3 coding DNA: TGTGCCAGCAGCCAAAAAACGGGAGGATACACAGATACGCAGTATTTT.

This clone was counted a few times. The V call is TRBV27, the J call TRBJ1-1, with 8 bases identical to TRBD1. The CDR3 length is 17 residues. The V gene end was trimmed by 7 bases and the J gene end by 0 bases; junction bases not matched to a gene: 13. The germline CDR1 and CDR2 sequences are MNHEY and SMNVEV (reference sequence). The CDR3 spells CASIPSGTGDMNTEAFF. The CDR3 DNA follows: TGTGCCAGCATCCCAAGTGGGACAGGCGACATGAACACTGAAGCTTTCTTT.

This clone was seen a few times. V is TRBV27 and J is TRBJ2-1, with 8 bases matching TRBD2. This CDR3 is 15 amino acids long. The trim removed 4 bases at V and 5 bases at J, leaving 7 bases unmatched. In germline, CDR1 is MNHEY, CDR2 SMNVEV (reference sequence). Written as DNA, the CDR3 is TGTGCCAGCAGTTGGGGCCTAGCGGGCCACAATGAGCAGTTCTTC. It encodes CASSWGLAGHNEQFF.

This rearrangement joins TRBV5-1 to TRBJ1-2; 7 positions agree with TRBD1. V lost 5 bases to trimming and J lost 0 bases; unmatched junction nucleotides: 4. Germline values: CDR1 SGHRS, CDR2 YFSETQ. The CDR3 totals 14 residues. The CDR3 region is CASSSGTANYGYTF. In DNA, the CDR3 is TGCGCCAGCAGTTCCGGGACAGCTAACTATGGCTACACCTTC.

CDR3 bases: TGTGCCAGCAGGCGGGACGCCGGGGTCTACCCCCAGCATTTT. As protein: CASRRDAGVYPQHF. This chain uses TRBV2 with TRBJ1-5, with D tentatively TRBD1 (5 bases). Trimming pared 6 bases from V and 10 bases from J, leaving 19 bases between. The germline V gene encodes CDR1 SNHLY and CDR2 FYNNEI. CDR3 length: 14 residues.

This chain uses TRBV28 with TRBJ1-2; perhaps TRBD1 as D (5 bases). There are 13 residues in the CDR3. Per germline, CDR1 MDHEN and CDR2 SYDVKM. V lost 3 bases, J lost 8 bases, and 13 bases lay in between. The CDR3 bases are TGTGCCAGCAGTTTGGGAGGGGCGAGGGGCTACACCTTC. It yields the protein CASSLGGARGYTF.

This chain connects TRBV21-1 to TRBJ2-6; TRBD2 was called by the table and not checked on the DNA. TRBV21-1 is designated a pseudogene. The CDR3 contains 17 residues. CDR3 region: CARYRGTTSSGANVLTF. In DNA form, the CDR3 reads TGTGCCAGGTACCGCGGGACGACTAGCTCTGGGGCCAACGTCCTGACTTTC.

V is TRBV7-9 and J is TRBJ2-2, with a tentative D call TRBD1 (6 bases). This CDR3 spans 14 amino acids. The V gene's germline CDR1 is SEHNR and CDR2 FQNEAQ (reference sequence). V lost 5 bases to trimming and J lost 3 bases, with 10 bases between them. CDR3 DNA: TGTGCCAGCAGCCCCGGGACACACACCGGGGAGCTGTTTTTT. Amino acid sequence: CASSPGTHTGELFF.

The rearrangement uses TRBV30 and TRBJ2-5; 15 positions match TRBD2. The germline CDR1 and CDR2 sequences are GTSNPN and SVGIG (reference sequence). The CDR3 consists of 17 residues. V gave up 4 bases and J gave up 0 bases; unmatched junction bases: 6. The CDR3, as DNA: TGTGCCTGGACCTCGGGACTAGCGGGAGGTAACCAAGAGACCCAGTACTTC. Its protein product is CAWTSGLAGGNQETQYF. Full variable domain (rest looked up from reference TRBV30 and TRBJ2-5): SQTIHQWPATLVQPVGSPLSLECTVEGTSNPNLYWYRQAAGRGLQLLFYSVGIGQISSEVPQNLSASRPQDRQFILSSKKLLLSDSGFYLCAWTSGLAGGNQETQYFGPGTRLLVL.